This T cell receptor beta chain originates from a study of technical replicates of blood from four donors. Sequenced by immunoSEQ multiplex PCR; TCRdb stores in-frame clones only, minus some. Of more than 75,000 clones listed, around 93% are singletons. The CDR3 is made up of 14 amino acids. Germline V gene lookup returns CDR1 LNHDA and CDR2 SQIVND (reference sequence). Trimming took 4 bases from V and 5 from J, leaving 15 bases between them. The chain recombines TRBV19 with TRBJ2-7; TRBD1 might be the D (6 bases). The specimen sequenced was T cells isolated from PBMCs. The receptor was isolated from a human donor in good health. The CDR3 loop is CASSKGDGRDEQYF. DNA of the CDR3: TGTGCCAGTAGTAAGGGGGACGGCAGGGACGAGCAGTACTTC.